This note documents a single T cell receptor beta chain sequence. Its antigen is still unknown. Base-call qualities are not available, and no considerably larger clone is one nucleotide away. This record belongs to a study of graft-versus-host responses after intestinal transplantation (dated by TCRdb to the early 2020s). Background on the whole study: The transplants that recipients received were multivisceral, liver-intestinal, or isolated intestinal. Bulk TCR-beta CDR3 sequencing was used to track graft-versus-host and host-versus-graft alloreactive T cell clones in the graft, circulation and bone marrow after intestinal transplantation. All recipients received anti-thymocyte globulin induction followed by maintenance tacrolimus and steroids for roughly three years. A cohort of about 25 intestinal transplant recipients, including one retransplant, was enrolled, and 3 patients lacking pretransplant specimens were excluded. Rather than being sequenced by the commercial service, samples from a few later patients were sequenced in-house on an Illumina MiSeq and processed with MiXCR. To identify alloreactive clones, pre-transplant mixed lymphocyte reaction products were sequenced and then compared with unstimulated pre-transplant donor and recipient T cells. A peak of at least 4% donor T cells among recipient peripheral blood mononuclear cells was the definition used for donor T cell macrochimerism. The full study reports these points: GvH clones were detected in recipient bone marrow, and some appeared earlier in ileal mucosa or blood, consistent with an intestinal mucosal origin. Conclusions were limited by the relatively low number and heterogeneity of intestinal transplant patients. In patients with donor T cell macrochimerism, the allografts had high GvH to HvG T cell clonal ratios. Early after transplant, peak levels of circulating GvH clones were associated with declines in HvG clones.

CDR1 MNHEY and CDR2 SVGAGI are derived from the germline V gene. Counted from cysteine to phenylalanine, this CDR3 has 12 amino acids. Only CDR3 DNA remains: 36 bases, in frame from the first base. V is trimmed back by 6 bases and J by 7 bases, and the junction contains 4 bases that no gene match accounts for. The library was produced with the immunoSEQ multiplex PCR assay. For most patients, high-throughput TCR-beta CDR3 sequencing of genomic DNA was performed by Adaptive Biotechnologies. Processing in the source paper ran as follows. TCR sequencing data were retrieved from Adaptive's ImmunoSEQ software for 18 patients, whereas a few other patients were processed with MiXCR and VDJtools. CDR3 nucleotide sequences shared between donor and recipient were removed because their origin could not be assigned. To count as alloreactive, a clone needed at least 2-fold expansion over unstimulated cells and a minimum CFSE-low frequency of 0.002% (template counts) or 0.001% (read counts). A clone was considered mappable if detected in the sequenced pre-transplant spleen, lymph node, or MLR CFSE-low populations of the donor or recipient. The cumulative frequency of alloreactive clones was calculated as a percentage of all sequences, weighted by copy number. TCRdb's version of the immuneACCESS table is confined to in-frame rearrangements and falls short of the full clone set. An unresolved V gene accounts for under half of the shortfall where checked; the remainder is of unknown origin. That table supplies the V and J calls and clone size; D and trimming were determined from the DNA. The sample profile shows around 23,000 clones; roughly 72% of them were found once. The leading ten clones occupy approximately 3.3% of the sample.

To isolate intraepithelial and lamina propria lymphocytes from graft specimens, dithiothreitol, EDTA incubations and collagenase D digestion were used. Bulk TCR-beta sequencing was performed on serial intestinal graft biopsy specimens collected as late as 600 days after transplant. Material: ileum tissue, obtained 12 days after intestinal transplant. This TCR was recovered from a human patient who received an intestinal transplant, so some T cells may come from the graft donor. The chain is assembled from TRBV6-5 and TRBJ1-2; 8 bases in between match TRBD1. CDR3 protein: CASSATGVGYTF. At the DNA level, the sequence is TGTGCCAGCAGCGCGACAGGGGTTGGCTACACCTTC.